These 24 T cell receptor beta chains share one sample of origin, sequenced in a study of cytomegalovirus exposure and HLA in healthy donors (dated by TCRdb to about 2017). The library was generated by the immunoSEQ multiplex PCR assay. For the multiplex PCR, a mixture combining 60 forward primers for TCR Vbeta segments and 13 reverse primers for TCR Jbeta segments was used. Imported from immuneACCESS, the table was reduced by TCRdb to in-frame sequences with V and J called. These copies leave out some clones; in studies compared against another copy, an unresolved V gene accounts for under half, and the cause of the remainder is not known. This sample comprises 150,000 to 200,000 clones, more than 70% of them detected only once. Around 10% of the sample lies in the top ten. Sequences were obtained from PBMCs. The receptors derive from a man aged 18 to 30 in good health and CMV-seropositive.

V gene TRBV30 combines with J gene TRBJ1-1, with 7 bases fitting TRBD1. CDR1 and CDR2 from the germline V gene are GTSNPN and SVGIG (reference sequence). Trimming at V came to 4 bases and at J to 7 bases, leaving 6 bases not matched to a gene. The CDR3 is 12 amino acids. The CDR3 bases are TGTGCCTGGATGACAGGGCGCGGTGAAGCTTTCTTT. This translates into CAWMTGRGEAFF. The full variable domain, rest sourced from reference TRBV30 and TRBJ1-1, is SQTIHQWPATLVQPVGSPLSLECTVEGTSNPNLYWYRQAAGRGLQLLFYSVGIGQISSEVPQNLSASRPQDRQFILSSKKLLLSDSGFYLCAWMTGRGEAFFGQGTRLTVV.

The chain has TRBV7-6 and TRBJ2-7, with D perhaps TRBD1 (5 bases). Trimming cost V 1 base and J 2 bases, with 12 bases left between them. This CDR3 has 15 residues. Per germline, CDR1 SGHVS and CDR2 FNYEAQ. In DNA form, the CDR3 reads TGTGCCAGCAGCTTAGAAGGGGTTAAACCCTACGAGCAGTACTTC. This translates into CASSLEGVKPYEQYF.

This CDR3 reads CASSLTGGRGVYEQYF. In DNA form, the CDR3 reads TGTGCCAGCAGTTTGACTGGCGGGAGAGGGGTTTACGAGCAGTACTTC. The rearrangement uses TRBV7-9 and TRBJ2-7; 7 bases match TRBD2. The CDR3 totals 16 residues. V shed 6 bases, J shed 4 bases, and the junction held 15 bases outside the gene matches. Germline-derived CDR1 and CDR2 are SEHNR and FQNEAQ (reference sequence).

CDR3 loop: CASSPLRVGTEAFF. The CDR3 DNA reads as TGTGCCAGCAGTCCCCTGCGGGTGGGCACTGAAGCTTTCTTT. The chain carries TRBV28 and TRBJ1-1; D not certain. The CDR3 contains 14 residues. Germline CDR1 MDHEN, CDR2 SYDVKM. The germline V and J ends were trimmed by 5 bases and 4 bases, with 14 bases remaining between them. The full variable domain, rest sourced from reference TRBV28 and TRBJ1-1, is DVKVTQSSRYLVKRTGEKVFLECVQDMDHENMFWYRQDPGLGLRLIYFSYDVKMKEKGDIPEGYSVSREKKERFSLILESASTNQTSMYLCASSPLRVGTEAFFGQGTRLTVV.

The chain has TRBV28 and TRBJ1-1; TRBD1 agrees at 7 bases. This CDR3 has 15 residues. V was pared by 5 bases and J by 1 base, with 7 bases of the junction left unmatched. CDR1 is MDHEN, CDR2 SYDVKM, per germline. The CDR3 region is CASSAPGQKNTEAFF. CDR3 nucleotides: TGTGCCAGCAGTGCACCGGGACAGAAGAACACTGAAGCTTTCTTT.

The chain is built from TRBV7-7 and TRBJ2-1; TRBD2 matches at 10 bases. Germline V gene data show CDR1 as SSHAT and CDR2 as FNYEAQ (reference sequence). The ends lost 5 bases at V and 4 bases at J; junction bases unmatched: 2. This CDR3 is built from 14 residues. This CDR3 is CASSPGLAYNEQFF. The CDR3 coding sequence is TGTGCCAGCAGCCCGGGACTAGCGTACAATGAGCAGTTCTTC.

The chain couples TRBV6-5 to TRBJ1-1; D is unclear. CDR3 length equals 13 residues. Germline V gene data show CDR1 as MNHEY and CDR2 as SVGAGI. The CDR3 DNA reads TGTGCTGCCCTGGCAGGAATCGGCACTGAAGCTTTCTTT. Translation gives CAALAGIGTEAFF.

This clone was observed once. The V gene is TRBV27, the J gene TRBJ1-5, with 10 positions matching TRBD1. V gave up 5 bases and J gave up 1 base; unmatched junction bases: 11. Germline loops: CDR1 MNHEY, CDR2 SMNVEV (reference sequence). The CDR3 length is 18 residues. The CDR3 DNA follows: TGTGCCAGCAGTCCCCGGACAGGGGGAATGGTAAGCAATCAGCCCCAGCATTTT. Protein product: CASSPRTGGMVSNQPQHF.

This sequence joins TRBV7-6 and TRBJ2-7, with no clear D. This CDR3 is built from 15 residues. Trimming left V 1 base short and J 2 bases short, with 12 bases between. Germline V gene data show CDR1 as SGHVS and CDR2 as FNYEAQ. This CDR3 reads CASSLDLAPTYEQYF. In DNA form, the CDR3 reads TGTGCCAGCAGCTTAGATCTTGCGCCCACCTACGAGCAGTACTTC. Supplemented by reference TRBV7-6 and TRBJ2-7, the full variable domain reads GAGVSQSPRYKVTKRGQDVALRCDPISGHVSLYWYRQALGQGPEFLTYFNYEAQQDKSGLPNDRFSAERPEGSISTLTIQRTEQRDSAMYRCASSLDLAPTYEQYFGPGTRLTVT.

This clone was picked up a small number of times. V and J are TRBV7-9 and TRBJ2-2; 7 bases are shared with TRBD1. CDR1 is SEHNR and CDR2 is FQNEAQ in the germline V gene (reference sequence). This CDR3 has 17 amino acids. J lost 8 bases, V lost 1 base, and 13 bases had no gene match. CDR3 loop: CASSLGRGDSGSGELFF. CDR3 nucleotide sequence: TGTGCCAGCAGCTTAGGGAGAGGGGACAGCGGCTCTGGGGAGCTGTTTTTT.

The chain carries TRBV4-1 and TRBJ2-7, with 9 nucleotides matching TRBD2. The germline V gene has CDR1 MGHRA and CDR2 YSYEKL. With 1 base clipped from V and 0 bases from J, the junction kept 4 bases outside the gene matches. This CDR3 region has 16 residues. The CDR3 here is CASSQVSGRGSYEQYF. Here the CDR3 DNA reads TGCGCCAGCAGCCAAGTTAGCGGGAGAGGCTCCTACGAGCAGTACTTC.

CDR3 DNA: TGTGCCATCGGGCAAAAATGGACGCAGTATTTT. Amino acid sequence: CAIGQKWTQYF. V usage is TRBV10-3 and J usage is TRBJ2-3; D call uncertain. Germline assignment: CDR1 ENHRY and CDR2 SYGVKD. The V and J ends lost 8 bases and 9 bases respectively, with 12 bases between them. The CDR3 is made up of 11 amino acids.

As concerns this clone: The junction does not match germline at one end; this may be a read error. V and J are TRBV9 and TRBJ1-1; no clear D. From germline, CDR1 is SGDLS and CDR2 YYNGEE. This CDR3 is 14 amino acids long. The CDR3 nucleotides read TGTGCCAGCGGCGTAACTCCACTCAACACTGAAGCTTTCTTT. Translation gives CASGVTPLNTEAFF.

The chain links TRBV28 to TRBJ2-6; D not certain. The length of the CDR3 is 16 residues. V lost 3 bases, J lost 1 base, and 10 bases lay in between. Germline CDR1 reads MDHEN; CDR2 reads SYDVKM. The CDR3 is CASSLISGSGANVLTF. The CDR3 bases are TGTGCCAGCAGTTTGATCTCAGGATCTGGGGCCAACGTCCTGACTTTC.

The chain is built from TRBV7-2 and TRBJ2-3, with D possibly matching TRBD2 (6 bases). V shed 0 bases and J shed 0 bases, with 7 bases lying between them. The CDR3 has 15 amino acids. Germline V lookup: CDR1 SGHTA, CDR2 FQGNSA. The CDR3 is CASSLAGLSTDTQYF. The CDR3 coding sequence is TGTGCCAGCAGCTTAGCAGGACTAAGCACAGATACGCAGTATTTT.

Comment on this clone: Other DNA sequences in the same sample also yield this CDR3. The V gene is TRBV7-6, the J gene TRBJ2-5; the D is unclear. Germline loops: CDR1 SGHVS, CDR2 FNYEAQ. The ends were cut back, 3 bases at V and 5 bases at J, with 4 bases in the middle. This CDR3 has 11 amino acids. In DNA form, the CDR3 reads TGTGCCAGCAGCTTCGGGGAGACCCAGTACTTC. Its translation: CASSFGETQYF.

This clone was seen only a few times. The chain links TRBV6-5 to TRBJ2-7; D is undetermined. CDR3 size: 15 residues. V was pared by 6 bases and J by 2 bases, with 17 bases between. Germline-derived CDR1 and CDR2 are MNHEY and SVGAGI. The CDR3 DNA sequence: TGTGCCAGCAGCGTAGCTTACTCCCTTACCTACGAGCAGTACTTC. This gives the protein CASSVAYSLTYEQYF.

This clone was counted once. The DNA of the CDR3 is TGTGCCAGCAGCAAATGGGGGCAGAGCAATCAGCCCCAGCATTTT. This codes for CASSKWGQSNQPQHF. The V gene is TRBV21-1, the J gene TRBJ1-5; the table's D call of TRBD1 was not tested on the DNA. TRBV21-1 is a pseudogene locus. This CDR3 region has 15 residues.

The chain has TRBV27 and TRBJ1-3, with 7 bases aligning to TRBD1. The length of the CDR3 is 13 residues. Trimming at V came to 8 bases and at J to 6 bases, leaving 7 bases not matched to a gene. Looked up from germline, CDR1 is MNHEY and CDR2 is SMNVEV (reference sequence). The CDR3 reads CASGHRGENTIYF. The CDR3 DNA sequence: TGTGCCAGCGGACACAGGGGTGAAAACACCATATATTTT.

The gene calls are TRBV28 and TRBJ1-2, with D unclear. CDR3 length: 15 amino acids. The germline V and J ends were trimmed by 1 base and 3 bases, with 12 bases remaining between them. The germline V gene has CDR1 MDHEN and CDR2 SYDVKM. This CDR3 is CASSLSNGGYYGYTF. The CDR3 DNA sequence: TGTGCCAGCAGTTTATCGAACGGAGGATACTATGGCTACACCTTC.

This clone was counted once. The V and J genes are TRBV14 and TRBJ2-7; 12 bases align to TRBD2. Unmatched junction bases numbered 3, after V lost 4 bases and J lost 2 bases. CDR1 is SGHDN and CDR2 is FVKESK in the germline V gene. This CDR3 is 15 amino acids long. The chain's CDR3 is CASSRTSGAAYEQYF. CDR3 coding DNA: TGTGCCAGCAGCCGGACTAGCGGGGCCGCCTACGAGCAGTACTTC.

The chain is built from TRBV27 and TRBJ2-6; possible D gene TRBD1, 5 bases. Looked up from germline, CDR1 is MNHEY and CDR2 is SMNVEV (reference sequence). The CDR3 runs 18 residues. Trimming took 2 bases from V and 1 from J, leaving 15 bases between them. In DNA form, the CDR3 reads TGTGCCAGCAGTTTAACAGTGGGGCGGCTTTCTGGGGCCAACGTCCTGACTTTC. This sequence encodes CASSLTVGRLSGANVLTF.

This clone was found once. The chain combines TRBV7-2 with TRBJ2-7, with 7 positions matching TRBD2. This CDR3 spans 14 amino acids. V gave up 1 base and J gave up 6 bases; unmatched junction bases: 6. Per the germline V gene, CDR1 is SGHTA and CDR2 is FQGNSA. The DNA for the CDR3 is TGTGCCAGCAGCTTAGGGGGAGGGTCGGGCGAGCAGTACTTC. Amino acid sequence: CASSLGGGSGEQYF.

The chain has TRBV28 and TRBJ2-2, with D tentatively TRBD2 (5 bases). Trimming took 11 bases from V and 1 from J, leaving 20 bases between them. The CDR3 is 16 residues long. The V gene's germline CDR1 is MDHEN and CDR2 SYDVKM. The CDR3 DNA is TGTGCCGTCCGTGGAGAGTTGGGGAGGAACACCGGGGAGCTGTTTTTT. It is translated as CAVRGELGRNTGELFF.